One sample yielded the 20 T cell receptor beta chains listed below, sequenced in a study of shared clonotypes between healthy human individuals. Assay used: immunoSEQ multiplex PCR; TCRdb lists only in-frame clones, some missing. The sample yields 2 million to 3 million clones, under 95% seen once. Sequenced material: naive CD4+ T cells from PBMCs. The subset is: CD45RA+ positively selected. The receptors were gathered from a man aged 18 to 29 in good health. Some clones in this sample may be carry-over from other donors' samples.

This clone was seen only once. CDR3 DNA: TGTGCCACCAGCAGAGTACCGGGACAGGGATATGGCTACACCTTC. It encodes CATSRVPGQGYGYTF. The chain couples TRBV15 to TRBJ1-2; 9 positions match TRBD1. This CDR3 is built from 15 residues. Germline V CDR1 and CDR2: LNHNV, YYDKDF (reference sequence). V trimming: 1 base; J trimming: 5 bases; junction bases outside the gene matches: 5.

The chain recombines TRBV6-5 with TRBJ1-4; D is ambiguous. Germline V gene data show CDR1 as MNHEY and CDR2 as SVGAGI. The CDR3 has 16 amino acids. Deletions cut 2 bases from V and 0 bases from J, with 10 bases between. The chain's CDR3 is CASSYTPYATNEKLFF. The CDR3 DNA sequence: TGTGCCAGCAGTTACACTCCGTATGCAACTAATGAAAAACTGTTTTTT.

A remark on this clone: Other DNA sequences in this specimen translate into the identical CDR3. The chain joins TRBV5-1 to TRBJ2-3; D not resolved. V was clipped by 6 bases and J by 1 base, with 9 bases between them. The length of the CDR3 is 13 residues. Germline V gene data show CDR1 as SGHRS and CDR2 as YFSETQ. CDR3 loop: CASTTGGTDTQYF. The DNA of the CDR3 is TGCGCCAGCACCACTGGGGGCACAGATACGCAGTATTTT.

The J gene is TRBJ1-2, the V gene TRBV5-6; possible D gene TRBD1, 5 bases. The CDR3 is 16 amino acids. The germline CDR1 and CDR2 sequences are SGHDT and YYEEEE. Trimming took off 0 bases at V and 4 bases at J, with 16 bases between the two ends. The CDR3 loop is CASSLVGVRVSYGYTF. The DNA of the CDR3 is TGTGCCAGCAGCTTGGTCGGGGTCAGGGTGAGCTATGGCTACACCTTC.

The chain couples TRBV7-9 to TRBJ1-2, with a tentative D call TRBD1 (6 bases). The CDR3 runs to 15 residues. V lost 4 bases to trimming and J lost 1 base, with 13 bases between them. Germline CDR1 and CDR2: SEHNR and FQNEAQ (reference sequence). CDR3 sequence reads: CASSSADRLNYGYTF. DNA of the CDR3: TGTGCCAGCAGCTCCGCCGACAGGCTTAACTATGGCTACACCTTC.

The chain couples TRBV7-2 to TRBJ2-5; tentatively, D is TRBD1 (6 bases). V lost 4 bases and J lost 4, with 10 bases in between. Germline V CDR1 and CDR2: SGHTA, FQGNSA. The CDR3 is 13 amino acids. The CDR3 DNA reads as TGTGCCAGCAGCTCGACAGGAGGAGAGACCCAGTACTTC. Amino acid sequence: CASSSTGGETQYF.

A few counts support this clone. V is TRBV19 and J is TRBJ1-1; a weak D match, TRBD1 (6 bases). Trimming took 3 bases from V and 1 from J, leaving 15 bases between them. CDR3 size: 16 residues. Germline assignment: CDR1 LNHDA and CDR2 SQIVND (reference sequence). CDR3 in DNA: TGTGCCAGTAGTATCACGGGGGGCGGCCCGAACACTGAAGCTTTCTTT. It translates to CASSITGGGPNTEAFF.

This chain connects TRBV5-1 to TRBJ2-1; D is possibly TRBD1 or TRBD2 (5 bases each). Germline CDR1 reads SGHRS; CDR2 reads YFSETQ. V dropped 3 bases and J dropped 4 bases, with 20 bases sitting between them. The CDR3 is 17 residues long. The CDR3 DNA sequence: TGCGCCAGCAGCTATCACCCGGGGACGGATATGTACAATGAGCAGTTCTTC. Its translation is CASSYHPGTDMYNEQFF. Full variable domain (rest looked up from reference TRBV5-1 and TRBJ2-1): KAGVTQTPRYLIKTRGQQVTLSCSPISGHRSVSWYQQTPGQGLQFLFEYFSETQRNKGNFPGRFSGRQFSNSRSEMNVSTLELGDSALYLCASSYHPGTDMYNEQFFGPGTRLTVL.

This chain links TRBV28 with TRBJ1-2; possibly TRBD1 for D (5 bases). This CDR3 contains 12 residues. Germline V gives CDR1 MDHEN, CDR2 SYDVKM. The V end was cut by 7 bases, the J end by 5 bases, with 11 bases between. This CDR3 reads CASNIRQYGYTF. The CDR3 DNA reads TGTGCCAGCAACATCAGACAGTATGGCTACACCTTC.

The chain uses TRBV19 and TRBJ2-5, with 11 bases identical to TRBD2. Germline V gene sequence: CDR1 LNHDA, CDR2 SQIVND (reference sequence). This CDR3 has 15 amino acids. The J segment lost 5 bases and the V segment lost 2 bases, leaving 4 bases of the junction unmatched. The CDR3 region has the DNA TGTGCCAGTAGTATAATAGCGGGAGGGTTGGAGACCCAGTACTTC. Translating it yields CASSIIAGGLETQYF.

The chain recombines TRBV30 with TRBJ1-2; no definite D call. Per the germline V gene, CDR1 is GTSNPN and CDR2 is SVGIG (reference sequence). The CDR3 runs to 14 residues. V was trimmed by 4 bases and J by 6 bases, leaving 18 bases between them. This CDR3 is CAWIRTLTTHGYTF. CDR3 coding DNA: TGTGCCTGGATTCGGACTCTCACCACCCATGGCTACACCTTC.

The rearrangement links TRBV7-8 to TRBJ1-5, with TRBD1 matching over 9 bases. Germline loops: CDR1 SGHVS, CDR2 FQNEAQ. CDR3 length: 16 residues. After removal of 5 bases from V and 3 bases from J, the junction contained 8 bases not matched to a gene. The CDR3 reads CASSGRNRGPNQPQHF. Written as DNA, the CDR3 is TGTGCCAGCAGCGGGCGAAACAGGGGGCCCAATCAGCCCCAGCATTTT.

This chain connects TRBV6-6 to TRBJ1-1; no clear D. The CDR3 is 14 residues long. Trimming shortened V by 4 bases and J by 1 base, and 10 bases separated the two germline ends. The germline CDR1 and CDR2 sequences are MNHNY and SVGAGI (reference sequence). The CDR3 region is CASSSERWNTEAFF. The CDR3 nucleotides are TGTGCCAGCAGTTCTGAACGGTGGAACACTGAAGCTTTCTTT.

The V gene is TRBV4-3, the J gene TRBJ2-7; no clear D gene. CDR3 length: 13 residues. The ends were cut back, 1 base at V and 3 bases at J, with 7 bases in the middle. CDR1 is LGHNA, CDR2 YSLEER, per germline. The CDR3: CASSQVPIYEQYF. CDR3 bases: TGCGCCAGCAGCCAAGTTCCCATCTACGAGCAGTACTTC.

The chain uses TRBV4-3 and TRBJ1-2; perhaps TRBD1 as D (5 bases). The CDR3 contains 14 residues. Trimming pared 3 bases from V and 1 base from J, leaving 9 bases between. Germline values: CDR1 LGHNA, CDR2 YSLEER. CDR3 protein: CASSHRQRNYGYTF. CDR3 in DNA: TGCGCCAGCAGCCATCGACAGCGTAACTATGGCTACACCTTC.

V usage is TRBV5-1 and J usage is TRBJ2-3; D not certain. Germline assignment: CDR1 SGHRS and CDR2 YFSETQ. V lost 0 bases to trimming and J lost 5 bases, with 16 bases between them. This CDR3 has 16 residues. The CDR3 nucleotides are TGCGCCAGCAGCTTGGCCGTGTGGAAAGTATTAGATACGCAGTATTTT. Its translation: CASSLAVWKVLDTQYF.

The rearrangement uses TRBV6-4 and TRBJ2-7; possible D gene TRBD2, 7 bases. Trimming took 5 bases from V and 2 from J, leaving 19 bases between them. The germline V gene encodes CDR1 MRHNA and CDR2 SNTAGT. The CDR3 sequence is 16 residues long. The CDR3 region is CASSNYGGAGAYEQYF. The CDR3, as DNA: TGTGCCAGCAGTAACTACGGGGGCGCGGGGGCCTACGAGCAGTACTTC.

V usage is TRBV2 and J usage is TRBJ2-1; 9 positions match TRBD1. V shed 6 bases, J shed 10 bases, and the junction held 4 bases outside the gene matches. Germline CDR1 SNHLY, CDR2 FYNNEI. The CDR3 sequence is 12 residues long. CDR3 amino acids: CASRDRGPEQFF. CDR3 DNA sequence: TGTGCCAGCAGGGACAGGGGTCCCGAGCAGTTCTTC. Full variable domain (rest looked up from reference TRBV2 and TRBJ2-1): EPEVTQTPSHQVTQMGQEVILRCVPISNHLYFYWYRQILGQKVEFLVSFYNNEISEKSEIFDDQFSVERPDGSNFTLKIRSTKLEDSAMYFCASRDRGPEQFFGPGTRLTVL.

Here the CDR3 DNA reads TGTGCCAGCAGCCAGACCAGACAGGAGGTAGACTACACCTTC. Amino acids: CASSQTRQEVDYTF. The chain couples TRBV2 to TRBJ1-2; tentatively, D is TRBD1 (6 bases). Germline V lookup: CDR1 SNHLY, CDR2 FYNNEI. The V gene lost 6 bases and the J gene lost 10 bases, with 21 bases spanning the gap. The CDR3 consists of 14 residues.

This clone was counted between two and nine times. In nucleotides, the CDR3 is TGCGCCAGCAGCTTCACGGGACGGGCCCTCTACACCTTC. The encoded protein is CASSFTGRALYTF. The chain is built from TRBV5-1 and TRBJ1-2, with a tentative D call TRBD1 (5 bases). The V end was cut by 2 bases, the J end by 10 bases, with 15 bases between. The CDR3 runs 13 residues. Germline V lookup: CDR1 SGHRS, CDR2 YFSETQ.